The clone carrying this T cell receptor beta chain was recorded once. Its antigen is unknown. These data come from a study of graft-versus-host responses after intestinal transplantation. Study as a whole: Induction using anti-thymocyte globulin, followed by tacrolimus and steroids for two to three years, was given to all recipients. General study points: There was an association between peak levels of circulating GvH clones and early post-transplant HvG declines. Analysis identified GvH clones in recipient marrow, with some appearing first in ileum or blood.

Using immunoSEQ multiplex PCR, the repertoire was profiled, and TCRdb retains in-frame clones only, with some absent. In the table there are some 96,000 clones, approximately 92% of which are singletons. V lost 5 bases, J lost 2 bases, and 4 bases stayed unmatched. CDR3 length: 15 residues. CDR1 and CDR2 from the germline V gene are SGHTA and FQGTGA. This sample comprised PBMCs, obtained 450 to 460 days after intestinal transplant. This TCR was recovered from a human patient who received an intestinal transplant, so some T cells may come from the graft donor. The J gene is TRBJ2-3, the V gene TRBV7-3, with 10 positions matching TRBD2. The CDR3 region has the DNA TGTGCCAGCAGCGAAGCGGGGGGGCCCACAGATACGCAGTATTTT. It encodes CASSEAGGPTDTQYF.